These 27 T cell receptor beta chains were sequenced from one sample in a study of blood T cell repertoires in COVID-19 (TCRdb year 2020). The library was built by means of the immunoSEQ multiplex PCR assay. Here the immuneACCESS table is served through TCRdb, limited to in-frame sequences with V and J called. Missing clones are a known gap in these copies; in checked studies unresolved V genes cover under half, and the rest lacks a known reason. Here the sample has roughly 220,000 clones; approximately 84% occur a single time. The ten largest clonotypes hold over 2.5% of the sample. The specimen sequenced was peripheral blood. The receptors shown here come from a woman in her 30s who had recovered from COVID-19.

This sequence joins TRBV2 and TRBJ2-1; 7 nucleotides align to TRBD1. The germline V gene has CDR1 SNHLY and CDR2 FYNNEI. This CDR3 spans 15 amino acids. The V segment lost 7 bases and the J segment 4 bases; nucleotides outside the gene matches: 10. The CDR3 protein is CASMIPGTEYNEQFF. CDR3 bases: TGTGCCAGCATGATTCCCGGGACAGAGTACAATGAGCAGTTCTTC. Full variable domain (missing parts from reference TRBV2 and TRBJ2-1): EPEVTQTPSHQVTQMGQEVILRCVPISNHLYFYWYRQILGQKVEFLVSFYNNEISEKSEIFDDQFSVERPDGSNFTLKIRSTKLEDSAMYFCASMIPGTEYNEQFFGPGTRLTVL.

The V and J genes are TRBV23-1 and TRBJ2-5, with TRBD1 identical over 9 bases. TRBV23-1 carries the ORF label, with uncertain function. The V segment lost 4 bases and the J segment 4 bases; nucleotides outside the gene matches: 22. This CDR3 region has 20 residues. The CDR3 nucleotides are TGCGCCAGCAGTCTCCCGGCACGGACAGGGGTTTTCTCCGGGGGAGAGACCCAGTACTTC. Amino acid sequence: CASSLPARTGVFSGGETQYF.

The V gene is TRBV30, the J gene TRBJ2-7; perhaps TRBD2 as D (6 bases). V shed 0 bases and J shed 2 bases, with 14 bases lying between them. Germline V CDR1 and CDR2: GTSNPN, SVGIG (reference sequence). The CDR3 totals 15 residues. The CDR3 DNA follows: TGTGCCTGGAGTGTGGGGGGAGGTCGAACCTACGAGCAGTACTTC. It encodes CAWSVGGGRTYEQYF.

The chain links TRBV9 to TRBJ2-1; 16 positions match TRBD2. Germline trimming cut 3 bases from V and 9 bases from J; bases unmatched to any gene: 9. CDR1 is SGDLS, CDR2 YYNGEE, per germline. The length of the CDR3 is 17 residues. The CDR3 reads CASSASFGTSGRVEQFF. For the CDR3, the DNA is TGTGCCAGCAGCGCTTCGTTCGGGACTAGCGGGAGGGTTGAGCAGTTCTTC.

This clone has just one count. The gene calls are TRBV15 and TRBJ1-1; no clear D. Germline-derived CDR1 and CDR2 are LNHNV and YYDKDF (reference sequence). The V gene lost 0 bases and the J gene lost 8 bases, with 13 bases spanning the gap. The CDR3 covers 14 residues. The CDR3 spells CATSRDSFSNEAFF. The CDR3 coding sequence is TGTGCCACCAGCAGAGATTCCTTTAGTAACGAAGCTTTCTTT.

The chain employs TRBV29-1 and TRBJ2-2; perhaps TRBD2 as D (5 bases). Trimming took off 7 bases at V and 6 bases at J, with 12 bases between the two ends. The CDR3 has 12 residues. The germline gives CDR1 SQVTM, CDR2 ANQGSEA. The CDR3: CSGGPGSGELFF. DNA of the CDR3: TGCAGCGGCGGCCCGGGGTCCGGGGAGCTGTTTTTT.

CDR3 loop: CASSDRTESEQFF. CDR3 coding DNA: TGTGCCAGCAGTGATAGGACAGAGAGTGAGCAGTTCTTC. The V call is TRBV6-4, the J call TRBJ2-1; maybe TRBD1 (6 bases). V shed 3 bases and J shed 9 bases, with 12 bases lying between them. The CDR3 has 13 amino acids. Germline lookup yields CDR1 MRHNA and CDR2 SNTAGT.

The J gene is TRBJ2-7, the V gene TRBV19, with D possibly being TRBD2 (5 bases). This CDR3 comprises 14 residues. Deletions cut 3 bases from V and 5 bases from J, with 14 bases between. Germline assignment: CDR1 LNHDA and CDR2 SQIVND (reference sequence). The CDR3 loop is CASSIAGISDEQYF. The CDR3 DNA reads TGTGCCAGTAGTATCGCCGGGATTAGCGACGAGCAGTACTTC. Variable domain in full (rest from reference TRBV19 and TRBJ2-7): DGGITQSPKYLFRKEGQNVTLSCEQNLNHDAMYWYRQDPGQGLRLIYYSQIVNDFQKGDIAEGYSVSREKKESFPLTVTSAQKNPTAFYLCASSIAGISDEQYFGPGTRLTVT.

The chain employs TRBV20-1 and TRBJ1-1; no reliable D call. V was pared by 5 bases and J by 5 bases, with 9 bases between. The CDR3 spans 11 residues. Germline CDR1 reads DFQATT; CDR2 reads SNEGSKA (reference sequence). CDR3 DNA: TGCAGTGCTGGACGGGGAACTGAAGCTTTCTTT. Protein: CSAGRGTEAFF.

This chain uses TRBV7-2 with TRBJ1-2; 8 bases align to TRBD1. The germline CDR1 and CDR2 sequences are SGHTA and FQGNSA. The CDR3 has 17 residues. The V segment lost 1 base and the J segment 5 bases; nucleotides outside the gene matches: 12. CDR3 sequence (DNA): TGTGCCAGCAGCTTAGGGCTCGAGGGTGACAGGGGTTATGGCTACACCTTC. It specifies CASSLGLEGDRGYGYTF.

In DNA form, the CDR3 reads TGTGCCTGGAGTGACCCCTCAGGAGGGGGCCCCGCAACTAATGAAAAACTGTTTTTT. It is translated as CAWSDPSGGGPATNEKLFF. This chain links TRBV30 with TRBJ1-4, with TRBD1 identical over 7 bases. Per the germline V gene, CDR1 is GTSNPN and CDR2 is SVGIG (reference sequence). CDR3 size: 19 residues. The J segment lost 0 bases and the V segment lost 1 base, leaving 14 bases of the junction unmatched.

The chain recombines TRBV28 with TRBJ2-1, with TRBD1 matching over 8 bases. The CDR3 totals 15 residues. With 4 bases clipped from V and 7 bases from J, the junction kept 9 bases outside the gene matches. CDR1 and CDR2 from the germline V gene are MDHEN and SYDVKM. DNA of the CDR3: TGTGCCAGCAGTTCCCCGACAGGGGCAGGTAATGAGCAGTTCTTC. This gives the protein CASSSPTGAGNEQFF.

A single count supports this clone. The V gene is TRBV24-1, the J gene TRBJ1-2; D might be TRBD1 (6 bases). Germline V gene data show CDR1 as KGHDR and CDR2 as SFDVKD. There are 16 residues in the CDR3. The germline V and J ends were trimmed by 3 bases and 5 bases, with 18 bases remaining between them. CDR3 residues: CATSDGGGDFVYGYTF. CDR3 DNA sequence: TGTGCCACCAGTGATGGGGGGGGCGACTTTGTTTATGGCTACACCTTC.

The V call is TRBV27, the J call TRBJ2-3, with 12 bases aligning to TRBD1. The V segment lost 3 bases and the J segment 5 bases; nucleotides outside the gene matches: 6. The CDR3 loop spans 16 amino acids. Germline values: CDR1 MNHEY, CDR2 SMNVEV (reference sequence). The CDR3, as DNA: TGTGCCAGCAGTTTTCTGGGACAGGGGGCTGAAGATACGCAGTATTTT. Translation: CASSFLGQGAEDTQYF.

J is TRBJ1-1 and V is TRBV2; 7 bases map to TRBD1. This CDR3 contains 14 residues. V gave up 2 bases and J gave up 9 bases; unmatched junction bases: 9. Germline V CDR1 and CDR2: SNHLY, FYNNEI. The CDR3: CASSERLTGSKAFF. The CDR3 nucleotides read TGTGCCAGCAGTGAACGATTGACAGGGAGTAAAGCTTTCTTT.

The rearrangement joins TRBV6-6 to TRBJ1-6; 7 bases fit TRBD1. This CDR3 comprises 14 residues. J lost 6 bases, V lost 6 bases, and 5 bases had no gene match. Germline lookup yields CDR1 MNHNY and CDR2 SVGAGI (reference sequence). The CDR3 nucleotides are TGTGCCAGCAGCCAACAGGGGTTTAATTCACCCCTCCACTTT. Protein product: CASSQQGFNSPLHF.

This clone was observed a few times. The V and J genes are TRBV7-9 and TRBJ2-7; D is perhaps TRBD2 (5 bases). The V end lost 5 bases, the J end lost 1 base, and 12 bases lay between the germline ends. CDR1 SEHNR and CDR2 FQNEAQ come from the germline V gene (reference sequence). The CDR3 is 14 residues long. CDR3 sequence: CASSVWTGSYEQYF. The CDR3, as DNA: TGTGCCAGCAGCGTTTGGACGGGATCCTACGAGCAGTACTTC. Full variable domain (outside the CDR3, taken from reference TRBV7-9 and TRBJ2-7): DTGVSQNPRHKITKRGQNVTFRCDPISEHNRLYWYRQTLGQGPEFLTYFQNEAQLEKSRLLSDRFSAERPKGSFSTLEIQRTEQGDSAMYLCASSVWTGSYEQYFGPGTRLTVT.

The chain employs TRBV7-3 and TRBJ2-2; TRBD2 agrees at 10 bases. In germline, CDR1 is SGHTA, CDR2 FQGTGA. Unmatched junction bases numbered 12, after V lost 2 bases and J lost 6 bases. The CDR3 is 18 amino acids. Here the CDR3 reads CASSLGWGRLAGAGELFF. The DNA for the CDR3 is TGTGCCAGCAGCTTAGGGTGGGGTCGGCTAGCGGGAGCCGGGGAGCTGTTTTTT. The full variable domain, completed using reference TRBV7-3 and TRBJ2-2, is GAGVSQTPSNKVTEKGKYVELRCDPISGHTALYWYRQSLGQGPEFLIYFQGTGAADDSGLPNDRFFAVRPEGSVSTLKIQRTERGDSAVYLCASSLGWGRLAGAGELFFGEGSRLTVL.

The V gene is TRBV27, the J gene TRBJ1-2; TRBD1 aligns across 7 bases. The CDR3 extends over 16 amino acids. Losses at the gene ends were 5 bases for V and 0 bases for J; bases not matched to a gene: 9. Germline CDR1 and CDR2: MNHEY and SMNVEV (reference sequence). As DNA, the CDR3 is TGTGCCAGCAGTCCGGGACAGCTCCTTACTAACTATGGCTACACCTTC. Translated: CASSPGQLLTNYGYTF.

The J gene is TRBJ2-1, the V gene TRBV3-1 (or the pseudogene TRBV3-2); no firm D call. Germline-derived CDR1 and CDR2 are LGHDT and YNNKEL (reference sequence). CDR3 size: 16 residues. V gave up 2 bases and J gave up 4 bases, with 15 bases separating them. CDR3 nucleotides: TGTGCCAGCAGCCAAAAACGCGGATGGAGTTACAATGAGCAGTTCTTC. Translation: CASSQKRGWSYNEQFF.

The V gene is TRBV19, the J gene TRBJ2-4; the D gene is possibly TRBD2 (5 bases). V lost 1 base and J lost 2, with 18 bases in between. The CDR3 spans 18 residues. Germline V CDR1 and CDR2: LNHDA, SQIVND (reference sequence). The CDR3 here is CASSIVDWAADSKNIQYF. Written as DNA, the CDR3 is TGTGCCAGTAGTATAGTCGATTGGGCAGCGGACTCCAAAAACATTCAGTACTTC.

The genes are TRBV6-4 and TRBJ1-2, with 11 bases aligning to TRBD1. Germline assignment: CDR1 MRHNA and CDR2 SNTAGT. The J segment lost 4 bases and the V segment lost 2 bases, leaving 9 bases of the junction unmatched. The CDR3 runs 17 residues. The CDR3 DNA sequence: TGTGCCAGCAGTGACCACCTTAGGACAGGGGGCTTCTATGGCTACACCTTC. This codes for CASSDHLRTGGFYGYTF.

The CDR3 spells CASSRTGSYNEQFF. In nucleotides, the CDR3 is TGCGCCAGCAGCCGGACTGGGTCCTACAATGAGCAGTTCTTC. The chain is built from TRBV5-1 and TRBJ2-1; D perhaps matches TRBD2 (5 bases). The CDR3 covers 14 residues. V dropped 4 bases and J dropped 1 base, with 9 bases sitting between them. The germline CDR1 and CDR2 sequences are SGHRS and YFSETQ.

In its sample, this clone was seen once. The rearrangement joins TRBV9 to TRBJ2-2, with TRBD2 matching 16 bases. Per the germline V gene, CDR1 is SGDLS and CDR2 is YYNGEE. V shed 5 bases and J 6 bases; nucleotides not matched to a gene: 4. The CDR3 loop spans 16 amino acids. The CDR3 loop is CASSDGTSGRAGELFF. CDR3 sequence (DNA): TGTGCCAGCAGTGACGGGACTAGCGGGAGGGCCGGGGAGCTGTTTTTT.

CDR3 DNA: TGTGCCAGCGGGCGGGGGGGGCTTTCGACCGAGCAGTACTTC. Amino acids: CASGRGGLSTEQYF. The chain couples TRBV5-8 to TRBJ2-7; 9 positions agree with TRBD2. The CDR3 spans 14 residues. J lost 6 bases, V lost 7 bases, and 11 bases had no gene match. Germline lookup yields CDR1 SGHTS and CDR2 YDEGEE. The complete variable domain, with remaining parts taken from reference TRBV5-8 and TRBJ2-7, reads EAGVTQSPTHLIKTRGQQATLRCSPISGHTSVYWYQQALGLGLQFLLWYDEGEERNRGNFPPRFSGRQFPNYSSELNVNALELEDSALYLCASGRGGLSTEQYFGPGTRLTVT.

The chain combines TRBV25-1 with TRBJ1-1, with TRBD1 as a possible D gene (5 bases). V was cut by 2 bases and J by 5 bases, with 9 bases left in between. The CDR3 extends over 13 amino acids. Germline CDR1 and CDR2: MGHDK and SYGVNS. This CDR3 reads CASSEGRGTEAFF. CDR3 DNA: TGTGCCAGCAGTGAAGGTAGGGGAACTGAAGCTTTCTTT. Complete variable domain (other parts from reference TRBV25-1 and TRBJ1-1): EADIYQTPRYLVIGTGKKITLECSQTMGHDKMYWYQQDPGMELHLIHYSYGVNSTEKGDLSSESTVSRIRTEHFPLTLESARPSHTSQYLCASSEGRGTEAFFGQGTRLTVV.

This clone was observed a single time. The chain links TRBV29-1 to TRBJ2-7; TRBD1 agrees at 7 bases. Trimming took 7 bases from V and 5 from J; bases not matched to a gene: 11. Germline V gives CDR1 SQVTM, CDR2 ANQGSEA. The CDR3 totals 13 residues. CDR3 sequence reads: CSAEGQPGNEQYF. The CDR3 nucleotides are TGCAGCGCCGAGGGACAGCCGGGGAACGAGCAGTACTTC.